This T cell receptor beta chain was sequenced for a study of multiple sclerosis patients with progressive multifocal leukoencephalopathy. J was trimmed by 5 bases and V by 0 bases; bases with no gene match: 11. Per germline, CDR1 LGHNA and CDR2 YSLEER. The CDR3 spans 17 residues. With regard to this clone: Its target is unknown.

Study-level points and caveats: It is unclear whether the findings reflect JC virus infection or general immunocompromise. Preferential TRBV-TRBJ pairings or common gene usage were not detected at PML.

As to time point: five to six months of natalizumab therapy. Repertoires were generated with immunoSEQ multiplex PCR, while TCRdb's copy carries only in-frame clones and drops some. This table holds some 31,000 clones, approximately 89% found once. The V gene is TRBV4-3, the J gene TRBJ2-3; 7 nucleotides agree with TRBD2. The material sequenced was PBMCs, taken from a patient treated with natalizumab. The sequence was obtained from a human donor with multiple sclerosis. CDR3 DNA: TGCGCCAGCAGCCAAGATTGGAGCGGGGTCGGAGGAGATACGCAGTATTTT. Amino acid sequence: CASSQDWSGVGGDTQYF.